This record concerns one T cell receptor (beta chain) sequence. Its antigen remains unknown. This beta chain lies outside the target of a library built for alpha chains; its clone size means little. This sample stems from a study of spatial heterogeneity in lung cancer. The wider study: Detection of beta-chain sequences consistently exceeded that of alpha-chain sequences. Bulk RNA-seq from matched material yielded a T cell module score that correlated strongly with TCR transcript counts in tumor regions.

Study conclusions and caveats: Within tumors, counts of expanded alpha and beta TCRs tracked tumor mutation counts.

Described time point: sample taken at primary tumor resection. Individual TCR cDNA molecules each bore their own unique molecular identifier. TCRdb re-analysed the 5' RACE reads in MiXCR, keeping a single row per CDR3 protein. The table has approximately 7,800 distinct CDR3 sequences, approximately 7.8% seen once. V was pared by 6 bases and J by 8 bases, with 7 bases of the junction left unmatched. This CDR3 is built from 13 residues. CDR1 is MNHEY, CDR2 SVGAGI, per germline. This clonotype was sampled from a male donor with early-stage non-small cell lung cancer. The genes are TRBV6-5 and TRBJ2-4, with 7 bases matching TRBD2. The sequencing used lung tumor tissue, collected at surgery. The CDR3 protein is CASSGGRGDIQYF. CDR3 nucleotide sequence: TGTGCCAGCAGCGGCGGGAGAGGAGACATTCAGTACTTC.